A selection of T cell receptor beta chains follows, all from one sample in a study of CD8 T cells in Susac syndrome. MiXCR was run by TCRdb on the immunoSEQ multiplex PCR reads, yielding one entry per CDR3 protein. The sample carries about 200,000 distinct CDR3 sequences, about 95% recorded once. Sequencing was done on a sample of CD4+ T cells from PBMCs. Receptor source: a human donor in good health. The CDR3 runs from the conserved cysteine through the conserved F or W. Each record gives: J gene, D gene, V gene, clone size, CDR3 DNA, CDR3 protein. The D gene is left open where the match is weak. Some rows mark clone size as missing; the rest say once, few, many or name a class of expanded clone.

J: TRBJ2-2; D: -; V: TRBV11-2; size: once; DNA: TGTGCCAGCAGCAAGATGTTCTGGGACACCGGGGAGCTGTTTTTT; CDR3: CASSKMFWDTGELFF
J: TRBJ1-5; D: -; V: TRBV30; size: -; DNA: TGTGCCTGGAGTGTAATCAATAGCAATCAGCCCCAGCATTTT; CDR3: CAWSVINSNQPQHF
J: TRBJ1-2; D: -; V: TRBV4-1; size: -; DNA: TGCGCCAGCAGCCTAGGTCGGGGCTACACCTTC; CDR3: CASSLGRGYTF
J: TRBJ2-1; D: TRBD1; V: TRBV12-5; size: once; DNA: TGTGCTAGTGGTGAAGGGACAGGGGGAGGTAGTGAGCAGTTCTTC; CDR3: CASGEGTGGGSEQFF
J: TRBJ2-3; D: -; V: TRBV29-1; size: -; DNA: TGCAGCTATCGGCAGGGTGGTACAGATACGCAGTATTTT; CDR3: CSYRQGGTDTQYF
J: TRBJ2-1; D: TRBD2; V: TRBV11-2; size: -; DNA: TGTGCCAGCAGCTTAGATATCCCCTCCCTAGCGGGAGGTTACAATGAGCAGTTCTTC; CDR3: CASSLDIPSLAGGYNEQFF
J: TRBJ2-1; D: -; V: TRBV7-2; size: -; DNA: TGTGCCAGCAGCTTAGTGCCCAGCTACAATGAGCAGTTCTTC; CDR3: CASSLVPSYNEQFF
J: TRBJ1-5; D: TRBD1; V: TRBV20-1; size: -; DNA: TGCAGTGCAAAAATGGACAGGGTGGGTCAGCCCCAGCATTTT; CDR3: CSAKMDRVGQPQHF
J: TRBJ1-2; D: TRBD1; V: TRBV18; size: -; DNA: TGTGCCAGCTCACCCCGGGACAGCGACTATGGCTACACCTTC; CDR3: CASSPRDSDYGYTF
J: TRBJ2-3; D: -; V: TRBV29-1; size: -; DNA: TGCAGCGTTGGGGTAGGGTCTCTCACAGATACGCAGTATTTT; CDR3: CSVGVGSLTDTQYF
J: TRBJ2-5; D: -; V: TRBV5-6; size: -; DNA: TGTGCCAGCAGCTTGAGCGGCCCAGGGACCCAGTACTTC; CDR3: CASSLSGPGTQYF
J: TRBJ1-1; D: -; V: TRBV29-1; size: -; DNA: TGCAGCGTTGAAGTGGCGACCTCCTACGTAGCTTTCTTT; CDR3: CSVEVATSYVAFF
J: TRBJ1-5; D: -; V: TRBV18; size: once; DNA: TGTGCCAGCTCACCGGGTTCGGATCAGCCCCAGCATTTT; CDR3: CASSPGSDQPQHF
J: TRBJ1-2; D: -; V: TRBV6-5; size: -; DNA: TGTGCCAGCAGTAAGGCCGAGACATCAAGGGTCTACACCTTC; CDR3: CASSKAETSRVYTF
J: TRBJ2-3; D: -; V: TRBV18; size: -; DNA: TGTGCCAGCTCTTCGCAGGTCAGCACAGATACGCAGTATTTT; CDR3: CASSSQVSTDTQYF
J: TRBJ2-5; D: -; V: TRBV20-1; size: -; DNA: TGCAGTGCCCAAGGACAGTTTCAAAAAGAGACCCAGTACTTC; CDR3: CSAQGQFQKETQYF
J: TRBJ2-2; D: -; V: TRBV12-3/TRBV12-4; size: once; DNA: TGTGCCAGCAGTCCCCGGGATACCACCGGGGAGCTGTTTTTT; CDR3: CASSPRDTTGELFF
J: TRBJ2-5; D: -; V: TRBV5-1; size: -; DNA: TGCGCCAGCAGCTCGGACACAGGGCAAGAGACCCAGTACTTC; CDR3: CASSSDTGQETQYF
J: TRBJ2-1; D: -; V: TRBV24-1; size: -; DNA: TGTGCCACCAGTGAGCCGGTGGGTGAGCAGTTCTTC; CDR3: CATSEPVGEQFF
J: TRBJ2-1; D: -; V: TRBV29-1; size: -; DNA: TGCAGCGTTGTTGAAGTCGGACAGTACAATGAGCAGTTCTTC; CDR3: CSVVEVGQYNEQFF
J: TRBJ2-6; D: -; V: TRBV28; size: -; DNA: TGTGCCAGCACCCAGGGCGGGGTTCTCGCTGGGGCCAACGTCCTGACTTTC; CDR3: CASTQGGVLAGANVLTF
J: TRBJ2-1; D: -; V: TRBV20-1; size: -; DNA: TGCAGTGCTAGAGATTCACTTAGCTACAATGAGCAGTTCTTC; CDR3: CSARDSLSYNEQFF
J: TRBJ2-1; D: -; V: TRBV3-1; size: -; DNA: TGTGCCAGCAGCCGCCGACCGGGGGCGAGTGAGCAGTTCTTC; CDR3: CASSRRPGASEQFF
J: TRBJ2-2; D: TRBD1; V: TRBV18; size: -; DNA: TGTGCCAGCTCGCCAGACAGGGCGAACACCGGGGAGCTGTTTTTT; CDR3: CASSPDRANTGELFF
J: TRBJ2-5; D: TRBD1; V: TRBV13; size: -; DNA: TGTGCCAGCACCCCGCAGACAGGGTTGAAGACCCAGTACTTC; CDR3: CASTPQTGLKTQYF
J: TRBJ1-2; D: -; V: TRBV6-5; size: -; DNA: TGTGCCAGCAGACTACCCGGGGCCGAGAGCTACACCTTC; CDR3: CASRLPGAESYTF
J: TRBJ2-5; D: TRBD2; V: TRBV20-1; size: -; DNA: TGCAGTGCTAGCCCGGGAGCGGGAGGGTGGGAAGAGACCCAGTACTTC; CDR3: CSASPGAGGWEETQYF
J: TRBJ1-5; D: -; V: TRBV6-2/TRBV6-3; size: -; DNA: TGTGCCAGCAGCCAGGGAGCGAGCAATCAGCCCCAGCATTTT; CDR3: CASSQGASNQPQHF
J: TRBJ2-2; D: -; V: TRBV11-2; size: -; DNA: TGTGCCAGCAGCTTAATTCCCGGCTTGCCCGGGGAGCTGTTTTTT; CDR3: CASSLIPGLPGELFF
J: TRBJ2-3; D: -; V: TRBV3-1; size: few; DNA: TGTGCCAGCAGTCAACTAGAGACGCAGTATTTT; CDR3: CASSQLETQYF
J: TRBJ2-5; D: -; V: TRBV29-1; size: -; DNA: TGCAGCGTCCCCCGGGACAACCAAGAGACCCAGTACTTC; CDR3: CSVPRDNQETQYF
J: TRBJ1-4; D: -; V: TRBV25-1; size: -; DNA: TGTGCCAGCAGTGAGGGGGAAAAACTGTTTTTT; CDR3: CASSEGEKLFF
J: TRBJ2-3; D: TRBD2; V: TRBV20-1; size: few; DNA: TGCAGTGCTGCGACTAGCGGGGTTACAGATACGCAGTATTTT; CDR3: CSAATSGVTDTQYF
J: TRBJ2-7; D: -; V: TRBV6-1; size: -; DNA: TGTGCCAGCAGTCGACACATGTCAGGCTACTCCTACGAGCAGTACTTC; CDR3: CASSRHMSGYSYEQYF
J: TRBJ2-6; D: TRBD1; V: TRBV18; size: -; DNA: TGTGCCAGCTCACAACCCCGGGACAGTATTGTCTCTGGGGCCAACGTCCTGACTTTC; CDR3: CASSQPRDSIVSGANVLTF
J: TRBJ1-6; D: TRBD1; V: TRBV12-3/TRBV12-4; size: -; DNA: TGTGCCAGCAGTTTACGGACAGGGGATTCACCCCTCCACTTT; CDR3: CASSLRTGDSPLHF
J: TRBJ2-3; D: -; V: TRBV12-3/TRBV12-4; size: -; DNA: TGTGCCAGCAGTCCAAGACAGGCACTCACAGATACGCAGTATTTT; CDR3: CASSPRQALTDTQYF
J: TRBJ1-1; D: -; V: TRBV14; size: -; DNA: TGTGCCAGCAGCCAAGATAGAGGGTGGGGTGAAGCTTTCTTT; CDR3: CASSQDRGWGEAFF
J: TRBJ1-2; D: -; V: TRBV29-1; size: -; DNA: TGCAGCGTTGAGAGGGGGTGGGGGAGCGGCTACACCTTC; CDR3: CSVERGWGSGYTF
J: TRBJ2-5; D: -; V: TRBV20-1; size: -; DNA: TGCAGTGCCCATTACAGCGGGCGTATTGAAGAGACCCAGTACTTC; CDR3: CSAHYSGRIEETQYF
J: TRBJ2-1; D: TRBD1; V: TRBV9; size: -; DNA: TGTGCCAGCAGCGTAGTCCCGCCCGGGACAGGGGGCAATAATGAGCAGTTCTTC; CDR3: CASSVVPPGTGGNNEQFF
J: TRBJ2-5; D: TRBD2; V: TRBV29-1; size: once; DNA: TGCAGCGAGAGGACTAGGGAAGAGACCCAGTACTTC; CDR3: CSERTREETQYF
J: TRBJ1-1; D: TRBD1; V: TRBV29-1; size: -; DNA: TGCAGCGTTGTTAGGACAGGGGGTACCTTAGCTTTCTTT; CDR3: CSVVRTGGTLAFF
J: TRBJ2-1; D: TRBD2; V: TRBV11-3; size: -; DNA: TGTGCCAGCAGCTTAGGAGGCGGGGGGCACTCCTACAATGAGCAGTTCTTC; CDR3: CASSLGGGGHSYNEQFF
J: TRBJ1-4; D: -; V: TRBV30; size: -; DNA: TGTGCCTGGAGGAGGAAAGGGCTGATGTCAAAACTGTTTTTT; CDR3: CAWRRKGLMSKLFF
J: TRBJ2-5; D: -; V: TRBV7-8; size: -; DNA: TGTGCCAGCAGCTTAGCCCGTGACAGGGAGGGGGAAGAGACCCAGTACTTC; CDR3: CASSLARDREGEETQYF
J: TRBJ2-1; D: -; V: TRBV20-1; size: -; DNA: TGCAGTGCTGGGCGTAGTGAGCAGTTCTTC; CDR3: CSAGRSEQFF
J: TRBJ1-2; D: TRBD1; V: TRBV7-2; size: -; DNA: TGTGCCAGCAGCTCCCCCCGCAGACAGGGTGAACGTGGCTACACCTTC; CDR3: CASSSPRRQGERGYTF
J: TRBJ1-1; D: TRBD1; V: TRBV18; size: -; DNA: TGTGCCAGCTCACAATTGGGACAGGGGGGCACTGAAGCTTTCTTT; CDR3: CASSQLGQGGTEAFF
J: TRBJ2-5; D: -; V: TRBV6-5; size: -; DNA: TGTGCCAGCAGTAAAACAGGGGACTATAAGGAGACCCAGTACTTC; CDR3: CASSKTGDYKETQYF
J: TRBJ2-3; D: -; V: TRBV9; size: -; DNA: TGTGCCAGCAGCGACAGACCGACATACACAGATACGCAGTATTTT; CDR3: CASSDRPTYTDTQYF
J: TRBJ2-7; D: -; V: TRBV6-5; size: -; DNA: TGTGCCGTGGGTAGGGGGGCGTACTCCTACGAGCAGTACTTC; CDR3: CAVGRGAYSYEQYF
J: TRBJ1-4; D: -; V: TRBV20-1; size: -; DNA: TGCAGTGCTAGTACGGGGGGGGTTAATGAAAAACTGTTTTTT; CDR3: CSASTGGVNEKLFF